The clone carrying this T cell receptor beta chain was observed a single time. Assay used: immunoSEQ multiplex PCR; TCRdb lists only in-frame clones, some missing. The sample holds 450,000 to 550,000 clones; approximately 79% are singletons and the top ten take around 13%. The source of the sample is a study of shared clonotypes between healthy human individuals. Study in general: Donors, aged 18 to 49, were a couple of women and a few men.

Germline V gene sequence: CDR1 SNHLY, CDR2 FYNNEI. Trimming removed 4 bases from V and 1 base from J, with 5 bases in between. The CDR3 length is 12 residues. The receptor was derived from a woman aged 40 to 50 in good health. Some clones in this sample may be carry-over from other donors' samples. Sequenced: PBMCs. The V and J genes are TRBV2 and TRBJ2-7; D gene ambiguous. CDR3 coding DNA: TGTGCCAGCAGTGTTGCTTCCTACGAGCAGTACTTC. Encoded protein: CASSVASYEQYF.